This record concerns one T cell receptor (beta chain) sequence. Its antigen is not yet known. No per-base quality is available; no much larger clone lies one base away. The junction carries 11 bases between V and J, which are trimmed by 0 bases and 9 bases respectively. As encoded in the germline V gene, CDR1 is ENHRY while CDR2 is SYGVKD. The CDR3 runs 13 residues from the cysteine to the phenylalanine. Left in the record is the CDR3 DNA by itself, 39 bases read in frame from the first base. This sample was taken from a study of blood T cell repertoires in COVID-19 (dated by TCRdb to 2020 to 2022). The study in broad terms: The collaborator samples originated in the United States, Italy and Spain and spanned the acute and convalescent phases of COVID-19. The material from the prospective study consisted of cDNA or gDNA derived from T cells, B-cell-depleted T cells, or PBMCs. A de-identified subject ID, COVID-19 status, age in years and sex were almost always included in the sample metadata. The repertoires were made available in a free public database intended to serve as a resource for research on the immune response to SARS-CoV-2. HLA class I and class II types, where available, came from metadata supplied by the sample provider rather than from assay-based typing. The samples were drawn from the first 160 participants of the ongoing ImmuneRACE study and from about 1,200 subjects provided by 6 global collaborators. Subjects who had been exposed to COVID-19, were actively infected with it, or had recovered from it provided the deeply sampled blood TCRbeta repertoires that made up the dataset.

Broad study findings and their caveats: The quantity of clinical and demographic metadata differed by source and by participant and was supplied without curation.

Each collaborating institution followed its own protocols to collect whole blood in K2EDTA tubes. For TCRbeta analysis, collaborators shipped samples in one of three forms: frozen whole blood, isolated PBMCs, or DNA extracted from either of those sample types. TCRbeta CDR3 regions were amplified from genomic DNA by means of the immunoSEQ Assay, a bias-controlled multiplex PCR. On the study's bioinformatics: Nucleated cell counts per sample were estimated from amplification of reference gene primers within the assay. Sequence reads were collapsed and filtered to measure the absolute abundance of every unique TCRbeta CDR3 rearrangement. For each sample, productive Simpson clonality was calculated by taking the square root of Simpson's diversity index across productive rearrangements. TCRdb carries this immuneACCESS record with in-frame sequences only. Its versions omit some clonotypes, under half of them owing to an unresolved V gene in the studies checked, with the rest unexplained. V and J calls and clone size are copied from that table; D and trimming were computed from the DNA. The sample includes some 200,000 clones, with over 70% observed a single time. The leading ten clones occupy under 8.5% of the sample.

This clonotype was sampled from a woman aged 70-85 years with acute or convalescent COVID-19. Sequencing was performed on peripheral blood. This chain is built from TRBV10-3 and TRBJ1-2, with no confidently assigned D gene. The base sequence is TGTGCCATCAGTGAGTCGAGGCAGACCAGCTACACCTTC. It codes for CAISESRQTSYTF.